This T cell receptor beta chain emerged from a study of human thymus T cells. Some clones are missing from TCRdb's copy, which holds only in-frame ones; the method was immunoSEQ multiplex PCR. The repertoire includes about 60,000 clones, about 93% of them detected once, and under 7% sits in the top ten. Comments on this clone: Its specificity is not known.

Corrective surgery for congenital heart defects was being performed on the healthy Finnish infants who were the donors. During surgery, about 0.5-1 mL peripheral blood was drawn from four of eight donors. No fixed cell number was used; all available blood leukocytes supplied DNA. Trimming stripped 5 bases from V and 0 bases from J, with 11 bases between. The CDR3 covers 14 residues. The germline CDR1 and CDR2 sequences are SGHNT and YENEEA. Study observations and caveats: Thymic as well as blood repertoires seemed to favor certain V and J genes unevenly.

The chain uses TRBV11-3 and TRBJ2-7; D is perhaps TRBD1 (6 bases). The sequence derives from a boy less than two years old with a congenital heart defect but otherwise immunologically healthy. The sequencing sample was made of blood. CDR3 amino acids: CASSQWTDSYEQYF. For the CDR3, the DNA is TGTGCCAGCAGCCAATGGACAGACTCCTACGAGCAGTACTTC.